The 13 T cell receptor beta chains listed next were all sequenced from one sample in a study of cytomegalovirus exposure and HLA in healthy donors. PCR primers comprised 60 Vbeta and 13 Jbeta primers. The protocol was immunoSEQ multiplex PCR, while the TCRdb copy is restricted to in-frame clones and leaves out a portion. The sample contains roughly 110,000 clones, approximately 71% of which appear only once. Material: PBMCs. Receptors were obtained from a man aged 40-49 years in good health and CMV-seronegative.

The V gene is TRBV4-1, the J gene TRBJ2-7, with TRBD1 matching over 10 bases. Germline loops: CDR1 MGHRA, CDR2 YSYEKL. The CDR3 is made up of 15 amino acids. V shed 6 bases and J 3 bases; nucleotides not matched to a gene: 8. The CDR3 region has the DNA TGCGCCAGCAGTCAGGCGGGGACAGGGGTCTACGAGCAGTACTTC. Encoded protein: CASSQAGTGVYEQYF.

This rearrangement joins TRBV25-1 to TRBJ2-5, with 11 bases identical to TRBD1. The CDR3 has 14 residues. Germline CDR1 reads MGHDK; CDR2 reads SYGVNS. J gave up 4 bases and V 2 bases, and 0 bases lay outside the gene matches. Written as DNA, the CDR3 is TGTGCCAGCAGTGAAGGACAGGGGGCAGAGACCCAGTACTTC. Residues: CASSEGQGAETQYF. The full variable domain, with the rest looked up from reference TRBV25-1 and TRBJ2-5, is EADIYQTPRYLVIGTGKKITLECSQTMGHDKMYWYQQDPGMELHLIHYSYGVNSTEKGDLSSESTVSRIRTEHFPLTLESARPSHTSQYLCASSEGQGAETQYFGPGTRLLVL.

V gene TRBV2 combines with J gene TRBJ2-2; perhaps TRBD1 as D (6 bases). CDR3 length: 14 residues. Germline-derived CDR1 and CDR2 are SNHLY and FYNNEI. Trimming removed 5 bases at V and 2 bases at J, with 9 bases between. This CDR3 is CASSRTVNTGELFF. The DNA for the CDR3 is TGTGCCAGCAGTCGGACAGTAAACACCGGGGAGCTGTTTTTT.

This chain connects TRBV10-2 to TRBJ1-3; no clear D. The CDR3 consists of 15 residues. CDR1 is WSHSY and CDR2 is SAAADI in the germline V gene. The V gene lost 4 bases and the J gene lost 1 base, with 11 bases spanning the gap. CDR3 amino acids: CASSGRRDSGNTIYF. The CDR3 DNA reads TGCGCCAGCAGTGGGCGGAGGGATTCTGGAAACACCATATATTTT.

V gene TRBV27 combines with J gene TRBJ2-5; 9 positions match TRBD1. Matching the DNA end better, TRBJ2-7 makes the J call doubtful. The CDR3 has 16 residues. Germline assignment: CDR1 MNHEY and CDR2 SMNVEV (reference sequence). The CDR3 DNA sequence: TGTGCCAGCAGACCTCGATGGGACAGGGCGGCCTACGAGCAGTACTTC. It is translated as CASRPRWDRAAYEQYF.

This clone appeared once. The chain employs TRBV11-1 and TRBJ2-2; possibly TRBD1 for D (6 bases). Trimming stripped 4 bases from V and 1 base from J, with 10 bases between. Germline V CDR1 and CDR2: SGHAT, FQDESV (reference sequence). The CDR3 extends over 15 amino acids. CDR3 sequence reads: CASSSQGRNTGELFF. The CDR3 DNA reads as TGTGCCAGCAGCTCCCAGGGGAGGAACACCGGGGAGCTGTTTTTT.

This chain uses TRBV19 with TRBJ1-5; 9 bases match TRBD1. Trimming at V came to 3 bases and at J to 6 bases, leaving 6 bases not matched to a gene. Germline CDR1 is LNHDA and CDR2 is SQIVND (reference sequence). This CDR3 has 15 amino acids. This CDR3 is CASSMTGGMGQPQHF. CDR3 coding DNA: TGTGCCAGTAGTATGACAGGGGGGATGGGTCAGCCCCAGCATTTT.

A single count supports this clone. The chain uses TRBV9 and TRBJ2-5; TRBD2 aligns across 8 bases. Trimming took 4 bases from V and 4 from J; bases not matched to a gene: 12. Germline V gene data show CDR1 as SGDLS and CDR2 as YYNGEE. The CDR3 contains 16 residues. DNA of the CDR3: TGTGCCAGCAGCTCCCAGGGGACTAGTCTTAGAGAGACCCAGTACTTC. It is translated as CASSSQGTSLRETQYF.

The J gene is TRBJ2-5, the V gene TRBV5-1; D might be TRBD1 (6 bases). Germline CDR1 reads SGHRS; CDR2 reads YFSETQ. The CDR3 runs to 17 residues. The germline V and J ends were trimmed by 1 base and 1 base, with 17 bases remaining between them. The DNA for the CDR3 is TGCGCCAGCAGCTTGAGGTCACGGACAGTCCTCCAAGAGACCCAGTACTTC. Protein product: CASSLRSRTVLQETQYF.

This clone was picked up one time. The chain employs TRBV2 and TRBJ1-2; 9 bases line up with TRBD1. CDR3 length: 11 residues. Losses at the gene ends were 7 bases for V and 7 bases for J; bases not matched to a gene: 1. Germline V gene data show CDR1 as SNHLY and CDR2 as FYNNEI. The CDR3 DNA is TGTGCCAGCATGGACAGGGGTGGCTACACCTTC. Protein: CASMDRGGYTF. The full variable domain, in which reference TRBV2 and TRBJ1-2 provide the parts outside the CDR3, is EPEVTQTPSHQVTQMGQEVILRCVPISNHLYFYWYRQILGQKVEFLVSFYNNEISEKSEIFDDQFSVERPDGSNFTLKIRSTKLEDSAMYFCASMDRGGYTFGSGTRLTVV.

This rearrangement joins TRBV11-3 to TRBJ2-3, with 11 bases that match TRBD2. The V gene end was trimmed by 6 bases and the J gene end by 0 bases; junction bases not matched to a gene: 5. The CDR3 is 16 amino acids. CDR1 and CDR2 (germline): SGHNT, YENEEA. The CDR3 nucleotides read TGTGCCAGCAGTCCAGGGACTAGCGGAAGCACAGATACGCAGTATTTT. Translating gives CASSPGTSGSTDTQYF.

This clone was seen only a few times. This chain links TRBV7-6 with TRBJ2-3; 8 bases are shared with TRBD2. V shed 8 bases and J 0 bases; nucleotides not matched to a gene: 7. CDR1 and CDR2 from the germline V gene are SGHVS and FNYEAQ. The CDR3 sequence is 15 residues long. For the CDR3, the DNA is TGTGCCAGCTCCTCCGGGACTAGTAGCACAGATACGCAGTATTTT. This translates into CASSSGTSSTDTQYF.

The V and J genes are TRBV5-1 and TRBJ2-1; 8 positions agree with TRBD2. CDR3 length equals 14 residues. V dropped 5 bases and J dropped 8; count of bases not matched to a gene: 9. CDR1 and CDR2 from the germline V gene are SGHRS and YFSETQ. CDR3 bases: TGCGCCAGCAGGATTTCCAGGACTAGCTATGAGCAGTTCTTC. It translates to CASRISRTSYEQFF.